This T cell receptor (beta chain) was obtained from a study of beta chain features in type 1 diabetes. Study-wide background: The patients were much like the healthy donors in age, gender and cell yields. Some 110,000,000 sorted cells were examined across all samples.

This CDR3 region has 14 residues. Trimming pared 0 bases from V and 6 bases from J, leaving 9 bases between. CDR1 and CDR2 from the germline V gene are PRHDT and FYEKMQ (reference sequence). Sequencing targeted expressed TCRB transcripts, as all isolated RNA had been reverse transcribed. Produced via immunoSEQ multiplex PCR; TCRdb's table is partial and in-frame only. The sample has about 290,000 clones; around 7.3% are singletons. This clone was counted ten times or more. The chain employs TRBV13 and TRBJ1-5, with D possibly matching TRBD1 (6 bases). This receptor was taken from a woman aged 18-29 years in good health. The sequenced sample was central memory CD4+ T cells from blood. CDR3: CASSLGQGFQPQHF. The DNA for the CDR3 is TGTGCCAGCAGCTTAGGACAGGGCTTTCAGCCCCAGCATTTT.